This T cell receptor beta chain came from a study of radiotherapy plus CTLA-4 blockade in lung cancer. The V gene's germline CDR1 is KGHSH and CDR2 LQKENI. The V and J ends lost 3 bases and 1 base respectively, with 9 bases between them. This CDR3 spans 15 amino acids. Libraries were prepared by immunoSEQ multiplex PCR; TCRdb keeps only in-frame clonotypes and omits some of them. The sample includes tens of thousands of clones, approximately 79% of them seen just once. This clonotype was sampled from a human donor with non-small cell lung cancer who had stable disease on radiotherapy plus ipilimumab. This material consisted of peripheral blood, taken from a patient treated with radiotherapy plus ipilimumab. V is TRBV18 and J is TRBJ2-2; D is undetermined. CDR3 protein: CASSPGHLNTGELFF. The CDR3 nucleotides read TGTGCCAGCTCACCGGGCCATCTGAACACCGGGGAGCTGTTTTTT.